One and the same sample provided the 2 T cell receptor beta chains below, sequenced in a study of shared clonotypes between healthy human individuals. Data came from immunoSEQ multiplex PCR; TCRdb stores just in-frame clones and leaves some out. Of about 1.1 million clones in the sample, 75% to 80% were seen once. The sequenced material came from memory CD4+ T cells from PBMCs. Specified subset: CD45RA-negative fraction. The source of these receptors is a man younger than 35 in good health. Some clones in this sample may be carry-over from other donors' samples.

The V and J genes are TRBV28 and TRBJ2-2; D is uncertain. V dropped 0 bases and J dropped 6 bases, with 8 bases sitting between them. This CDR3 comprises 14 residues. The germline CDR1 and CDR2 sequences are MDHEN and SYDVKM. The CDR3 coding sequence is TGTGCCAGCAGTTTATGGACTTTGCCCGGGGAGCTGTTTTTT. It encodes CASSLWTLPGELFF. Based on the CDR3 plus reference TRBV28 and TRBJ2-2, the full variable domain is DVKVTQSSRYLVKRTGEKVFLECVQDMDHENMFWYRQDPGLGLRLIYFSYDVKMKEKGDIPEGYSVSREKKERFSLILESASTNQTSMYLCASSLWTLPGELFFGEGSRLTVL.

The chain recombines TRBV4-1 with TRBJ2-2; no definite D call. The ends were cut back, 1 base at V and 5 bases at J, with 11 bases in the middle. The CDR3 runs to 15 residues. Per germline, CDR1 MGHRA and CDR2 YSYEKL. The CDR3 DNA reads as TGCGCCAGCAGCCAAGTAAATATGGGGACCGGGGAGCTGTTTTTT. This translates into CASSQVNMGTGELFF.